Listed here are 4 T cell receptor beta chains from one sample, sequenced in a study of molecular identifiers for immune sequencing clone quantification. TCRdb fed the PCR reads into MiXCR, producing one record per CDR3 protein. Of 400,000 to 600,000 distinct CDR3 sequences in the sample, about 25% are singletons; the top ten hold over 0.6%. Sequenced material: naive CD8+ T cells from blood, with Jurkat cell RNA spiked in. Documented subset: FACS-sorted CD8+CD4-CCR7+CD45RA+ naive T cells. The origin of the receptors is a human donor in good health. Some libraries in this study had Jurkat cell RNA spiked in.

The chain joins TRBV29-1 to TRBJ2-7, with D perhaps matching TRBD2 (7 bases). Germline-derived CDR1 and CDR2 are SQVTM and ANQGSEA. The germline V and J ends were trimmed by 6 bases and 6 bases, with 12 bases remaining between them. CDR3 length: 11 amino acids. CDR3 sequence: CSVVGGGEQYF. The CDR3 coding sequence is TGCAGCGTAGTAGGGGGGGGCGAGCAGTACTTC.

The chain has TRBV28 and TRBJ2-7, with 12 bases aligning to TRBD2. With V trimmed by 5 bases and J by 0 bases, 8 bases remained unmatched. The CDR3 is 17 amino acids. CDR1 MDHEN and CDR2 SYDVKM come from the germline V gene. The CDR3 DNA follows: TGTGCCAGCAGTACTTGGACTAGCGGGGATAGCTCCTACGAGCAGTACTTC. The encoded protein is CASSTWTSGDSSYEQYF.

With regard to this clonotype: A much larger clone differs by one base, so this may be a read error. The V call is TRBV7-6, the J call TRBJ2-2; 7 nucleotides line up with TRBD2. CDR1 and CDR2 from the germline V gene are SGHVS and FNYEAQ. CDR3 length: 17 residues. The trim removed 1 base at V and 9 bases at J, leaving 14 bases unmatched. Here the CDR3 DNA reads TGTGCCAGCAGCTTAGGGTTTCTCAGCGGGGAGGCCTGGGAGCTGTTTTTT. Translating gives CASSLGFLSGEAWELFF.

The chain uses TRBV6-6 and TRBJ1-5, with 9 bases aligning to TRBD1. The CDR3 has 15 amino acids. CDR1 and CDR2 from the germline V gene are MNHNY and SVGAGI (reference sequence). The J segment lost 2 bases and the V segment lost 6 bases, leaving 5 bases of the junction unmatched. The CDR3: CASRQGAGGNQPQHF. The CDR3 DNA reads TGTGCCAGCAGACAGGGGGCCGGGGGCAATCAGCCCCAGCATTTT.